This TCR beta chain is drawn from a study of T cell changes during pregnancy in multiple sclerosis. Trimming left V 4 bases short and J 3 bases short, with 11 bases between. The CDR3 contains 14 residues. Per germline, CDR1 SGHRS and CDR2 YFSETQ. Generated by immunoSEQ multiplex PCR, the TCRdb table keeps only in-frame clones and is missing some. This table holds some 81,000 clones, approximately 94% found once. The source was peripheral blood, collected after pregnancy. The chain links TRBV5-1 to TRBJ1-3; D may be TRBD1 (5 bases). The source of this sequence is a female donor in good health, enrolled as a control in a pregnancy study. CDR3 amino acids: CASSMGQGGNTIYF. In DNA, the CDR3 is TGCGCCAGCAGCATGGGGCAGGGTGGAAACACCATATATTTT.